These 9 T cell receptor beta chains share one sample of origin, sequenced in a study of blood T cell repertoires in COVID-19. TCRdb's table, derived via immunoSEQ multiplex PCR, lists solely in-frame clones and lacks some. Altogether approximately 90,000 clones are present, roughly 88% being singletons, with the ten largest covering around 12%. Sequencing input: peripheral blood. These receptors all stem from a human donor in a cohort sampled during active COVID-19.

V usage is TRBV3-1 (or the pseudogene TRBV3-2) and J usage is TRBJ2-7, with 10 bases aligning to TRBD1. The CDR3 is 14 amino acids. Germline V gene lookup returns CDR1 LGHDT and CDR2 YNNKEL (reference sequence). V was pared by 4 bases and J by 2 bases, with 2 bases of the junction left unmatched. The CDR3 region is CASSRGQGPYEQYF. The CDR3 nucleotides read TGTGCCAGCAGCCGGGGACAGGGGCCCTACGAGCAGTACTTC.

The chain combines TRBV10-3 with TRBJ2-7; D is unresolved. Germline CDR1 reads ENHRY; CDR2 reads SYGVKD. The CDR3 is 13 residues long. V gave up 6 bases and J gave up 0 bases, with 9 bases separating them. CDR3 loop: CAISRGGSYEQYF. CDR3 in DNA: TGTGCCATCAGCCGCGGTGGCTCCTACGAGCAGTACTTC.

The V gene is TRBV7-6, the J gene TRBJ1-1, with D maybe TRBD1 (5 bases). Germline V gene lookup returns CDR1 SGHVS and CDR2 FNYEAQ. Trimming stripped 5 bases from V and 4 bases from J, with 14 bases between. The CDR3 covers 14 residues. The CDR3 spells CASSPRRGTTEAFF. CDR3 sequence (DNA): TGTGCCAGCAGCCCGAGGCGGGGGACCACTGAAGCTTTCTTT.

V gene TRBV16 combines with J gene TRBJ1-2, with no clear D. CDR1 KGHSY and CDR2 FQNENV come from the germline V gene. The CDR3 contains 13 residues. The ends were cut back, 1 base at V and 5 bases at J, with 8 bases in the middle. The CDR3 nucleotides are TGTGCCAGCAGCCAATTTCCCGGGTATGGCTACACCTTC. This sequence encodes CASSQFPGYGYTF.

This chain uses TRBV5-8 with TRBJ1-5, with D tentatively TRBD1 (5 bases). V dropped 1 base and J dropped 6 bases, with 14 bases sitting between them. The V gene's germline CDR1 is SGHTS and CDR2 YDEGEE. CDR3 length equals 15 residues. The CDR3 loop reads CASSLRQGTGQPQHF. The CDR3 bases are TGTGCCAGCAGCTTGCGGCAGGGAACCGGTCAGCCCCAGCATTTT.

This clone is categorized as medium-sized. This chain connects TRBV6-2 or TRBV6-3 to TRBJ1-5; D not resolved. Trimming cost V 6 bases and J 6 bases, with 12 bases left between them. Germline CDR1 is MNHEY and CDR2 is SVGEGT. There are 13 residues in the CDR3. In nucleotides, the CDR3 is TGTGCCAGCAGCCGCAAACTCACTCAGCCCCAGCATTTT. Translating it yields CASSRKLTQPQHF.

The rearrangement links TRBV30 to TRBJ2-3; maybe TRBD2 (6 bases). Germline CDR1 GTSNPN, CDR2 SVGIG (reference sequence). V was clipped by 2 bases and J by 2 bases, with 11 bases between them. The CDR3 is 14 amino acids. The CDR3 is CAWSLGGTTDTQYF. The DNA for the CDR3 is TGTGCCTGGAGTCTTGGCGGGACCACAGATACGCAGTATTTT.

The chain combines TRBV27 with TRBJ2-7, with TRBD1 identical over 9 bases. The V gene end was trimmed by 2 bases and the J gene end by 3 bases; junction bases not matched to a gene: 2. CDR1 MNHEY and CDR2 SMNVEV come from the germline V gene (reference sequence). The CDR3 is made up of 14 amino acids. DNA of the CDR3: TGTGCCAGCAGTTTAGACAGGGGGAGCTACGAGCAGTACTTC. It codes for CASSLDRGSYEQYF.

Remarks on this clone: Different DNA sequences within this sample yield the same CDR3. CDR3 coding DNA: TGTGCCAGCAGCTTGGACAGATACACCGGGGAGCTGTTTTTT. Translated: CASSLDRYTGELFF. The rearrangement uses TRBV7-2 and TRBJ2-2; weak D call: TRBD1 (6 bases). CDR3 length equals 14 residues. CDR1 is SGHTA, CDR2 FQGNSA, per germline. Trimming removed 3 bases at V and 3 bases at J, with 8 bases between.